Listed below are T cell receptor beta chains from one sample, sequenced in a study of CD8+ T cells in alopecia areata. Produced via immunoSEQ multiplex PCR; TCRdb's table is partial and in-frame only. The sample consists of about 130,000 clones, more than 40% of them appearing once. Sequences were derived from CD8+ T cells sorted from blood, sampled at week 0. These receptor sequences come from a human donor with alopecia areata. CDR3s include the opening cysteine and the closing phenylalanine or tryptophan. Each record gives: V gene, clone size, J gene, D gene, CDR3 protein, CDR3 DNA. The D gene is left open where the match is weak. Rows may omit the clone size; those that give it use once, few, many or a size class.

V: TRBV5-4
size: NA
J: TRBJ2-5
D: TRBD1
CDR3: CASSQDRTGRETQYF
DNA: TGTGCCAGCAGCCAGGATCGGACAGGGAGGGAGACCCAGTACTTC

V: TRBV25-1
size: NA
J: TRBJ2-1
D: TRBD1
CDR3: CASSEQGAYNEQFF
DNA: TGTGCCAGCAGTGAGCAGGGGGCGTACAATGAGCAGTTCTTC

V: TRBV4-1
size: NA
J: TRBJ2-1
D: NA
CDR3: CASSQDGEGHNEQFF
DNA: TGCGCCAGCAGCCAAGATGGGGAAGGGCACAATGAGCAGTTCTTC

V: TRBV7-9
size: NA
J: TRBJ2-3
D: TRBD2
CDR3: CASSFGASGANTDTQYF
DNA: TGTGCCAGCAGCTTCGGGGCTAGCGGGGCAAACACAGATACGCAGTATTTT

V: TRBV27
size: few
J: TRBJ2-5
D: TRBD1
CDR3: CASSPYPTGGGTETQYF
DNA: TGTGCCAGCAGTCCTTACCCGACAGGGGGAGGGACAGAGACCCAGTACTTC

V: TRBV19
size: NA
J: TRBJ1-2
D: TRBD1
CDR3: CASSVTGAGYTF
DNA: TGTGCCAGTAGTGTGACAGGGGCCGGCTACACCTTC

V: TRBV27
size: NA
J: TRBJ1-5
D: NA
CDR3: CASSFSGRGGQPQHF
DNA: TGTGCCAGCAGTTTCTCTGGCAGGGGCGGTCAGCCCCAGCATTTT

V: TRBV4-3
size: NA
J: TRBJ2-1
D: TRBD2
CDR3: CASSPEFSGGTYNEQFF
DNA: TGCGCCAGCAGCCCCGAGTTTAGCGGGGGGACCTACAATGAGCAGTTCTTC

V: TRBV5-1
size: few
J: TRBJ2-7
D: NA
CDR3: CASSWMGGEQYF
DNA: TGCGCCAGCAGCTGGATGGGGGGCGAGCAGTACTTC

V: TRBV4-1
size: NA
J: TRBJ1-6
D: NA
CDR3: CASSQVLLNSPLHF
DNA: TGCGCCAGCAGCCAAGTTTTGTTAAATTCACCCCTCCACTTT

V: TRBV30
size: NA
J: TRBJ1-1
D: NA
CDR3: CAWSLGPWGTEAFF
DNA: TGTGCCTGGAGCCTGGGGCCCTGGGGCACTGAAGCTTTCTTT

V: TRBV10-3
size: NA
J: TRBJ2-5
D: NA
CDR3: CAISGDQETQYF
DNA: TGTGCCATCAGTGGGGACCAAGAGACCCAGTACTTC

V: TRBV27
size: NA
J: TRBJ2-2
D: NA
CDR3: CASSLGMDGGELFF
DNA: TGTGCCAGCAGTTTGGGGATGGATGGCGGGGAGCTGTTTTTT

V: TRBV7-9
size: few
J: TRBJ2-5
D: TRBD2
CDR3: CASSLTAGSLLETQYF
DNA: TGTGCCAGCAGCTTAACAGCGGGGAGTTTGTTGGAGACCCAGTACTTC

V: TRBV4-1
size: NA
J: TRBJ1-6
D: NA
CDR3: CASSRLGGSGSPLHF
DNA: TGCGCCAGCAGCCGCCTTGGGGGCTCGGGTTCACCCCTCCACTTT

V: TRBV27
size: few
J: TRBJ2-2
D: NA
CDR3: CASSLSAGSNTGELFF
DNA: TGTGCCAGCAGTTTATCCGCAGGGTCGAACACCGGGGAGCTGTTTTTT

V: TRBV30
size: few
J: TRBJ2-1
D: NA
CDR3: CAFISDSYNEQFF
DNA: TGTGCCTTTATCTCGGACAGCTACAATGAGCAGTTCTTC

V: TRBV6-6
size: NA
J: TRBJ2-7
D: NA
CDR3: CASSYSEDSPGHEQYF
DNA: TGTGCCAGCAGTTACTCGGAGGACTCCCCTGGCCACGAGCAGTACTTC

V: TRBV7-6
size: NA
J: TRBJ2-3
D: TRBD1
CDR3: CASSLVIGQVLTDTQYF
DNA: TGTGCCAGCAGCTTAGTTATCGGACAGGTGCTAACAGATACGCAGTATTTT

V: TRBV2
size: NA
J: TRBJ2-6
D: NA
CDR3: CASSLGPGSGANVLTF
DNA: TGTGCCAGCAGTCTGGGTCCTGGCTCTGGGGCCAACGTCCTGACTTTC

V: TRBV5-5
size: NA
J: TRBJ2-3
D: TRBD2
CDR3: CASSLAPSGGDTQYF
DNA: TGTGCCAGCAGCTTGGCTCCTAGCGGGGGTGATACGCAGTATTTT

V: TRBV4-1
size: NA
J: TRBJ2-5
D: NA
CDR3: CASSQGPWETQYF
DNA: TGCGCCAGCAGCCAAGGCCCATGGGAGACCCAGTACTTC

V: TRBV7-9
size: NA
J: TRBJ1-2
D: TRBD1
CDR3: CASSKLDRASGYTF
DNA: TGTGCCAGCAGCAAGTTAGACAGGGCCTCTGGCTACACCTTC

V: TRBV7-9
size: few
J: TRBJ1-1
D: NA
CDR3: CASSLAGKGSEAFF
DNA: TGTGCCAGCAGCTTAGCGGGGAAGGGTAGTGAAGCTTTCTTT

V: TRBV9
size: few
J: TRBJ2-7
D: NA
CDR3: CASSVGVSYEQYF
DNA: TGTGCCAGCAGCGTAGGGGTTTCCTACGAGCAGTACTTC

V: TRBV25-1
size: NA
J: TRBJ1-6
D: NA
CDR3: CASSEWGQSYSPLHF
DNA: TGTGCCAGCAGTGAATGGGGGCAGTCCTATTCACCCCTCCACTTT

V: TRBV29-1
size: NA
J: TRBJ1-3
D: NA
CDR3: CSVLGVSGNTIYF
DNA: TGCAGCGTATTAGGCGTCTCTGGAAACACCATATATTTT

V: TRBV7-2
size: NA
J: TRBJ1-5
D: TRBD1
CDR3: CASSFYRGLGNQPQHF
DNA: TGTGCCAGCAGCTTCTACAGGGGGCTAGGCAATCAGCCCCAGCATTTT